The 3 T cell receptor beta chains given below trace back to one sample, sequenced in a study of blood T cell repertoires in COVID-19. Sequencing used immunoSEQ multiplex PCR; TCRdb keeps in-frame clones, though not all of them. The sample carries 95,000 to 120,000 clones, roughly 80% recorded once. The sequenced sample was peripheral blood. The receptors here all came from a man between 45 and 60 years old with acute or convalescent COVID-19.

The V and J genes are TRBV5-6 and TRBJ1-1; 10 bases match TRBD1. Germline CDR1 reads SGHDT; CDR2 reads YYEEEE. This CDR3 spans 14 amino acids. Trimming at V came to 4 bases and at J to 7 bases, leaving 7 bases not matched to a gene. The CDR3 sequence is CASSPAGTGVEAFF. In DNA, the CDR3 is TGTGCCAGCAGCCCCGCAGGGACAGGGGTTGAAGCTTTCTTT.

The chain employs TRBV27 and TRBJ1-6; TRBD1 might be the D (6 bases). Trimming removed 6 bases at V and 5 bases at J, with 11 bases between. The length of the CDR3 is 14 residues. Germline loops: CDR1 MNHEY, CDR2 SMNVEV (reference sequence). CDR3 sequence: CASRFRGDNSPLHF. The CDR3 DNA reads TGTGCCAGCAGGTTCAGGGGAGATAATTCACCCCTCCACTTT.

The chain joins TRBV7-3 to TRBJ1-2; 8 bases match TRBD1. Germline assignment: CDR1 SGHTA and CDR2 FQGTGA. The V segment lost 6 bases and the J segment 4 bases; nucleotides outside the gene matches: 4. There are 13 residues in the CDR3. CDR3 in amino acids: CASSSTGGYGYTF. The CDR3 nucleotides are TGTGCCAGCAGTTCCACAGGGGGCTATGGCTACACCTTC.